These 26 T cell receptor beta chains came from one sample sequenced in a study of T cell clones after liver transplantation. Sequencing used immunoSEQ multiplex PCR; TCRdb keeps in-frame clones, though not all of them. The sample has roughly 70,000 clones, roughly nine tenths seen once. The sample in question was CD4+ T cells from blood, obtained before liver transplant. Receptors originate from a human donor who received a liver transplant.

This clone was seen a single time. The V gene is TRBV5-4, the J gene TRBJ2-3; 7 bases map to TRBD2. J lost 3 bases, V lost 4 bases, and 11 bases had no gene match. This CDR3 region has 16 residues. Germline V gene lookup returns CDR1 SGHNT and CDR2 YYREEE (reference sequence). The CDR3 DNA sequence: TGTGCCAGCAGCCAAGATGCGGGAGAGGGGACAGATACGCAGTATTTT. Translation gives CASSQDAGEGTDTQYF.

The V and J genes are TRBV19 and TRBJ2-2; D gene uncertain. Germline V gene data show CDR1 as LNHDA and CDR2 as SQIVND (reference sequence). The ends were cut back, 3 bases at V and 4 bases at J, with 9 bases in the middle. The CDR3 totals 14 residues. The CDR3 coding sequence is TGTGCCAGTAGTATCTTAGGGCCCACCGGGGAGCTGTTTTTT. Its protein product is CASSILGPTGELFF.

The genes are TRBV11-3 and TRBJ2-1; D is unresolved. The V and J ends lost 5 bases and 0 bases respectively, with 11 bases between them. Germline V lookup: CDR1 SGHNT, CDR2 YENEEA. The CDR3 sequence is 15 residues long. The CDR3 DNA sequence: TGTGCCAGCAGCCCCCCCGCAAGCTCCTACAATGAGCAGTTCTTC. Its protein product is CASSPPASSYNEQFF.

V gene TRBV5-1 combines with J gene TRBJ2-6; the match to TRBD2 covers 8 bases. The CDR3 contains 17 residues. In germline, CDR1 is SGHRS, CDR2 YFSETQ. Trimming at V came to 5 bases and at J to 0 bases, leaving 7 bases not matched to a gene. The CDR3 DNA reads as TGCGCCAGCAGGCCCCCGGGGGGGGCCTCTGGGGCCAACGTCCTGACTTTC. It yields the protein CASRPPGGASGANVLTF.

The rearrangement joins TRBV7-9 to TRBJ2-1; 8 bases are shared with TRBD2. V trimming: 6 bases; J trimming: 10 bases; junction bases outside the gene matches: 17. CDR1 SEHNR and CDR2 FQNEAQ come from the germline V gene (reference sequence). The CDR3 spans 16 residues. CDR3 amino acids: CASSQTSATLNGEQFF. The DNA for the CDR3 is TGTGCCAGCAGTCAGACTAGCGCGACTCTTAATGGGGAGCAGTTCTTC. Using reference TRBV7-9 and TRBJ2-1 for the parts outside the CDR3, the full variable domain is DTGVSQNPRHKITKRGQNVTFRCDPISEHNRLYWYRQTLGQGPEFLTYFQNEAQLEKSRLLSDRFSAERPKGSFSTLEIQRTEQGDSAMYLCASSQTSATLNGEQFFGPGTRLTVL.

The V gene is TRBV30, the J gene TRBJ2-4; 8 bases map to TRBD2. J gave up 5 bases and V 2 bases, and 11 bases lay outside the gene matches. This CDR3 has 16 amino acids. The germline V gene encodes CDR1 GTSNPN and CDR2 SVGIG (reference sequence). CDR3 loop: CAWSIAEREWENIQYF. The CDR3 DNA sequence: TGTGCCTGGAGTATAGCCGAGCGGGAGTGGGAAAACATTCAGTACTTC. Full variable domain (remainder filled in from reference TRBV30 and TRBJ2-4): SQTIHQWPATLVQPVGSPLSLECTVEGTSNPNLYWYRQAAGRGLQLLFYSVGIGQISSEVPQNLSASRPQDRQFILSSKKLLLSDSGFYLCAWSIAEREWENIQYFGAGTRLSVL.

The chain employs TRBV2 and TRBJ2-3; D assignment may be TRBD1 or TRBD2 (6 bases each). This CDR3 is built from 14 residues. Germline values: CDR1 SNHLY, CDR2 FYNNEI. Trimming left V 6 bases short and J 2 bases short, with 12 bases between. The CDR3 spells CASRGAGSTDTQYF. Written as DNA, the CDR3 is TGTGCCAGCAGGGGGGCGGGGTCCACAGATACGCAGTATTTT.

The chain recombines TRBV5-1 with TRBJ2-2, with a weak D call TRBD2 (6 bases). CDR1 and CDR2 (germline): SGHRS, YFSETQ. This CDR3 has 14 amino acids. Trimming removed 9 bases from V and 2 bases from J, with 14 bases in between. This CDR3 is CANRRDLNTGELFF. CDR3 coding DNA: TGCGCCAACCGGCGGGACCTAAACACCGGGGAGCTGTTTTTT.

The chain has TRBV2 and TRBJ1-3; D possibly corresponds to TRBD1 (6 bases). The V and J ends lost 9 bases and 4 bases respectively, with 16 bases between them. In germline, CDR1 is SNHLY, CDR2 FYNNEI. There are 14 residues in the CDR3. CDR3: CASLQGISGNTIYF. CDR3 nucleotide sequence: TGTGCCAGTTTACAGGGAATAAGCGGAAACACCATATATTTT.

This chain links TRBV28 with TRBJ2-5, with 8 nucleotides matching TRBD1. With V trimmed by 6 bases and J by 4 bases, 7 bases remained unmatched. This CDR3 is 14 amino acids long. Per the germline V gene, CDR1 is MDHEN and CDR2 is SYDVKM. CDR3 in DNA: TGTGCCAGCAGCTCCGCGACAGGGGTAGAGACCCAGTACTTC. Its protein product is CASSSATGVETQYF.

The chain recombines TRBV19 with TRBJ2-3; TRBD2 matches at 8 bases. Germline V lookup: CDR1 LNHDA, CDR2 SQIVND (reference sequence). Trimming at V came to 4 bases and at J to 0 bases, leaving 6 bases not matched to a gene. There are 16 residues in the CDR3. The DNA of the CDR3 is TGTGCCAGTAGTAGCCCGGGAGGGCCTAGCACAGATACGCAGTATTTT. Its translation is CASSSPGGPSTDTQYF.

This chain joins TRBV18 and TRBJ2-7, with TRBD1 matching over 7 bases. CDR1 KGHSH and CDR2 LQKENI come from the germline V gene. The CDR3 has 19 amino acids. Losses at the gene ends were 4 bases for V and 5 bases for J; bases not matched to a gene: 23. CDR3 sequence reads: CASSQIVPQGILGSNEQYF. In DNA form, the CDR3 reads TGTGCCAGCTCACAAATCGTCCCACAGGGGATCCTTGGTTCCAACGAGCAGTACTTC.

The rearrangement joins TRBV7-8 to TRBJ2-5, with D tentatively TRBD1 or TRBD2 (5 bases each). V gave up 5 bases and J gave up 5 bases, with 21 bases separating them. Germline CDR1 and CDR2: SGHVS and FQNEAQ. This CDR3 region has 16 residues. CDR3 DNA sequence: TGTGCCAGCAGCCCCCGAGGGGTAGCCATGATCGAGACCCAGTACTTC. Its protein product is CASSPRGVAMIETQYF. The full variable domain, its missing parts supplied by reference TRBV7-8 and TRBJ2-5, is GAGVSQSPRYKVAKRGQDVALRCDPISGHVSLFWYQQALGQGPEFLTYFQNEAQLDKSGLPSDRFFAERPEGSVSTLKIQRTQQEDSAVYLCASSPRGVAMIETQYFGPGTRLLVL.

The chain joins TRBV7-3 to TRBJ2-3, with a possible D match to TRBD2 (6 bases). Germline V lookup: CDR1 SGHTA, CDR2 FQGTGA. Trimming removed 5 bases from V and 2 bases from J, with 11 bases in between. This CDR3 is built from 14 residues. CDR3 bases: TGTGCCAGCAGCGCGACTAGTTCCACAGATACGCAGTATTTT. This encodes CASSATSSTDTQYF.

The V call is TRBV2, the J call TRBJ2-1; 9 bases fit TRBD1. CDR1 and CDR2 (germline): SNHLY, FYNNEI. V lost 7 bases, J lost 6 bases, and 7 bases stayed unmatched. This CDR3 region has 14 residues. The CDR3 nucleotides are TGTGCCAGCACTCCGGGACAGGGTCGCAATGAGCAGTTCTTC. This sequence encodes CASTPGQGRNEQFF.

V gene TRBV20-1 combines with J gene TRBJ2-1, with TRBD2 as a possible D gene (6 bases). The germline V gene encodes CDR1 DFQATT and CDR2 SNEGSKA (reference sequence). This CDR3 has 11 amino acids. Deletions cut 4 bases from V and 10 bases from J, with 11 bases between. CDR3 coding DNA: TGCAGTGCTAAAACCGGACTAGAGCAGTTCTTC. Protein sequence: CSAKTGLEQFF.

This chain joins TRBV11-3 and TRBJ2-1, with 9 nucleotides matching TRBD1. V gave up 5 bases and J gave up 7 bases; unmatched junction bases: 9. Germline values: CDR1 SGHNT, CDR2 YENEEA. CDR3 length: 15 residues. CDR3 residues: CASSETGTGLNEQFF. The CDR3, as DNA: TGTGCCAGCAGCGAAACCGGGACAGGGCTAAATGAGCAGTTCTTC.

This clone was seen a handful of times. The chain is built from TRBV5-4 and TRBJ1-1; TRBD1 matches 11 bases. This CDR3 spans 15 amino acids. After removal of 5 bases from V and 0 bases from J, the junction contained 3 bases not matched to a gene. Germline CDR1 reads SGHNT; CDR2 reads YYREEE (reference sequence). The CDR3 reads CASSGDRGVNTEAFF. In DNA form, the CDR3 reads TGTGCCAGCAGTGGGGACAGGGGGGTGAACACTGAAGCTTTCTTT.

The CDR3 region is CASSPSGVGAYEQYF. The CDR3 DNA reads TGTGCCAGCAGCCCTAGCGGGGTAGGCGCGTACGAGCAGTACTTC. The chain links TRBV11-3 to TRBJ2-7, with TRBD2 identical over 9 bases. Trimming at V came to 5 bases and at J to 4 bases, leaving 9 bases not matched to a gene. Germline assignment: CDR1 SGHNT and CDR2 YENEEA. This CDR3 region has 15 residues.

The rearrangement uses TRBV30 and TRBJ2-7; 9 bases are shared with TRBD2. This CDR3 has 13 residues. The germline gives CDR1 GTSNPN, CDR2 SVGIG (reference sequence). V trimming: 4 bases; J trimming: 7 bases; junction bases outside the gene matches: 8. Here the CDR3 DNA reads TGTGCCTGGATAGGGACTAGCAGTAGGGAGCAGTACTTC. This codes for CAWIGTSSREQYF.

V is TRBV19 and J is TRBJ2-3; D perhaps matches TRBD1 (6 bases). The CDR3 runs 13 residues. Germline-derived CDR1 and CDR2 are LNHDA and SQIVND (reference sequence). V was shortened by 0 bases and J by 11 bases, with 12 bases between the two germline ends. As DNA, the CDR3 is TGTGCCAGTAGTATAGAAAGGCGGACAGAGCAGTATTTT. Translation: CASSIERRTEQYF. Together with reference TRBV19 and TRBJ2-3, the CDR3 gives the full variable domain: DGGITQSPKYLFRKEGQNVTLSCEQNLNHDAMYWYRQDPGQGLRLIYYSQIVNDFQKGDIAEGYSVSREKKESFPLTVTSAQKNPTAFYLCASSIERRTEQYFGPGTRLTVL.

The chain uses TRBV29-1 and TRBJ1-4; TRBD1 is a possible D gene (5 bases). CDR3 length: 13 amino acids. Trimming took off 3 bases at V and 8 bases at J, with 13 bases between the two ends. Germline V gene lookup returns CDR1 SQVTM and CDR2 ANQGSEA. For the CDR3, the DNA is TGCAGCGTTGATGGTGGGACCGGCGAAAAACTGTTTTTT. Residues: CSVDGGTGEKLFF.

The gene calls are TRBV29-1 and TRBJ2-7; 12 nucleotides align to TRBD1. J was trimmed by 3 bases and V by 5 bases; bases with no gene match: 8. The CDR3 has 15 amino acids. Germline V CDR1 and CDR2: SQVTM, ANQGSEA. The CDR3 protein is CSVSPGTGGFYEQYF. CDR3 in DNA: TGCAGCGTTTCCCCCGGGACAGGGGGCTTCTACGAGCAGTACTTC.

The chain has TRBV10-3 and TRBJ2-3; D remains ambiguous. The length of the CDR3 is 14 residues. Deletions cut 5 bases from V and 2 bases from J, with 11 bases between. Germline CDR1 reads ENHRY; CDR2 reads SYGVKD. DNA for the CDR3: TGTGCCATCAGTCCGGTGACTTACACAGATACGCAGTATTTT. Translating it yields CAISPVTYTDTQYF.

The J gene is TRBJ2-7, the V gene TRBV5-1, with 7 bases matching TRBD2. Germline V gives CDR1 SGHRS, CDR2 YFSETQ. The CDR3 loop spans 13 amino acids. Trimming took 3 bases from V and 4 from J; bases not matched to a gene: 4. Here the CDR3 reads CASSSELAYEQYF. CDR3 nucleotide sequence: TGCGCCAGCAGCTCGGAACTAGCGTACGAGCAGTACTTC.

V usage is TRBV5-4 and J usage is TRBJ1-6, with D tentatively TRBD1 (5 bases). This CDR3 region has 16 residues. Trimming took 4 bases from V and 15 from J, leaving 26 bases between them. CDR1 is SGHNT and CDR2 is YYREEE in the germline V gene (reference sequence). CDR3 residues: CASSIVPGTAVSILHF. DNA for the CDR3: TGTGCCAGCAGCATTGTGCCCGGGACCGCGGTTTCTATCCTCCACTTT.